This T cell receptor beta chain was found in a study of a mutant IDH1 vaccine in newly diagnosed glioma. Some clones are missing from TCRdb's copy, which holds only in-frame ones; the method was immunoSEQ multiplex PCR. Among some 15,000 clones listed, 95% to 96% were seen once. V was clipped by 5 bases and J by 3 bases, with 18 bases between them. The germline CDR1 and CDR2 sequences are SGDLS and YYNGEE. The CDR3 is 15 amino acids. Noted time point: baseline, week 1 (first vaccination visit). Treatment noted: pre-vaccination baseline after standard-of-care therapy. The sequence came from a woman between 18 and 30 years old with glioma. Some clones in this sample may be carry-over from other donors' samples. J is TRBJ2-7 and V is TRBV9; tentative D call: TRBD2 (6 bases). The sample consisted of peripheral blood mononuclear cells (PBMCs), taken from a glioma patient treated with radiotherapy, temozolomide or both. The CDR3 region has the DNA TGTGCCAGCAGTCCTCGAGGGGCGGGATTCTACGAGCAGTACTTC. Translating it yields CASSPRGAGFYEQYF.